The 10 T cell receptor beta chains listed next were all sequenced from one sample in a study of T cells in Graves' hyperthyroidism and ophthalmopathy. Template material for amplifying TCR beta CDR3 regions consisted of RNA transcripts. The HTBI primer set served for first-round RT-PCR of the TCR CDR3. TCRdb itself ran the multiplex PCR reads through MiXCR, one entry per CDR3 protein. The sample lists roughly 600,000 distinct CDR3 sequences, roughly 15% occurring once. What was sequenced was blood. The receptors were sampled from a woman aged 50 to 65 with Graves' ophthalmopathy.

This clonotype was picked up many times. The chain couples TRBV7-3 to TRBJ2-3; D is unresolved. This CDR3 spans 13 amino acids. Trimming left V 0 bases short and J 5 bases short, with 6 bases between. Germline V gives CDR1 SGHTA, CDR2 FQGTGA. The CDR3 region has the DNA TGTGCCAGCAGCTTAACCGCTAGAGATACGCAGTATTTT. Protein product: CASSLTARDTQYF.

This clonotype was counted many times. V usage is TRBV6-1 and J usage is TRBJ1-5; 9 bases line up with TRBD1. CDR1 and CDR2 from the germline V gene are MNHNS and SASEGT. CDR3 length: 15 residues. After removal of 6 bases from V and 2 bases from J, the junction contained 5 bases not matched to a gene. The DNA of the CDR3 is TGTGCCAGCAGAAGACAGGGGGTTGGCAATCAGCCCCAGCATTTT. Protein: CASRRQGVGNQPQHF.

This chain uses TRBV6-9 with TRBJ2-1; D not resolved. The germline CDR1 and CDR2 sequences are MNHGY and SVAAGI. CDR3 length equals 18 residues. The germline V and J ends were trimmed by 8 bases and 8 bases, with 31 bases remaining between them. The CDR3: CASVSLSRVGNLIDEQFF. For the CDR3, the DNA is TGTGCCAGCGTTTCGTTATCACGCGTGGGAAACCTTATAGATGAGCAGTTCTTC.

This clonotype was seen repeatedly, ten times or more. This chain joins TRBV3-1 and TRBJ2-7, with TRBD1 matching over 10 bases. The CDR3 spans 16 residues. CDR1 and CDR2 (germline): LGHDT, YNNKEL (reference sequence). V lost 4 bases and J lost 2; bases outside the gene matches: 8. The CDR3 DNA sequence: TGTGCCAGCAGCCCACCATTCGGGACAGGGGCCTACGAGCAGTACTTC. Protein product: CASSPPFGTGAYEQYF.

The CDR3 loop is CASRRGLAGYNEQFF. As DNA, the CDR3 is TGTGCCAGTAGAAGGGGACTAGCGGGTTACAATGAGCAGTTCTTC. V gene TRBV19 combines with J gene TRBJ2-1; 12 nucleotides agree with TRBD2. The CDR3 covers 15 residues. Per germline, CDR1 LNHDA and CDR2 SQIVND (reference sequence). J was trimmed by 4 bases and V by 6 bases; bases with no gene match: 4.

The sample holds many counts of this clonotype. This chain links TRBV7-9 with TRBJ1-2; D is uncertain. V lost 7 bases and J 4 bases, leaving 7 bases between the germline ends. From germline, CDR1 is SEHNR and CDR2 FQNEAQ (reference sequence). There are 11 residues in the CDR3. The DNA for the CDR3 is TGTGCCAGCACCCTCGTCTATGGCTACACCTTC. It translates to CASTLVYGYTF.

To note about this clonotype: One base away lies a much larger clone, so this may be a sequencing read error. This chain uses TRBV20-1 with TRBJ2-3; possibly TRBD2 for D (5 bases). The CDR3 loop spans 14 amino acids. Trimming cost V 7 bases and J 0 bases, with 14 bases left between them. The germline CDR1 and CDR2 sequences are DFQATT and SNEGSKA (reference sequence). The chain's CDR3 is CSGRWASSTDTQYF. As DNA, the CDR3 is TGCAGTGGGAGGTGGGCTAGCAGCACAGATACGCAGTATTTT.

This clonotype was detected a few times. The chain employs TRBV4-2 and TRBJ2-5; 13 positions match TRBD2. Trimming at V came to 0 bases and at J to 4 bases, leaving 5 bases not matched to a gene. The V gene's germline CDR1 is LGHNA and CDR2 YNFKEQ. The CDR3 is 17 residues long. CDR3: CASSQELAGGAGETQYF. CDR3 nucleotide sequence: TGTGCCAGCAGCCAAGAACTAGCGGGGGGGGCGGGAGAGACCCAGTACTTC.

This clonotype was counted ten times or more. This chain connects TRBV7-9 to TRBJ2-5; D is tentatively TRBD1 or TRBD2 (8 bases each). This CDR3 is 19 amino acids long. Trimming removed 7 bases at V and 5 bases at J, with 32 bases between. Germline V gene data show CDR1 as SEHNR and CDR2 as FQNEAQ (reference sequence). The CDR3 nucleotides are TGTGCCAGCACCTTCCTGACAGGGGAGCGGGAGTTGTTAAGGGAGACCCAGTACTTC. Translating gives CASTFLTGERELLRETQYF.

This clonotype was detected ten times or more. The chain links TRBV6-2 or TRBV6-3 to TRBJ1-5; no clear D. Looked up from germline, CDR1 is MNHEY and CDR2 is SVGEGT. CDR3 length: 13 residues. Trimming took 2 bases from V and 5 from J, leaving 7 bases between them. CDR3 protein: CASSYLDYQPQHF. The CDR3, as DNA: TGTGCCAGCAGTTACCTGGATTATCAGCCCCAGCATTTT.